This TCR beta chain was recorded in a study of CD8 T cells in Susac syndrome. J was trimmed by 4 bases and V by 4 bases; bases with no gene match: 7. The CDR3 has 15 residues. Germline V gene sequence: CDR1 SGDLS, CDR2 YYNGEE. This clonotype was counted once. The RNA input was about 0.5 to 1 ug, and it was reverse transcribed with random hexamers. Amplification of the TCR beta CDR3 was carried out by immunoSEQ multiplex PCR, which spanned a total of 54 Vbeta and 13 Jbeta segments. One entry per CDR3 protein results from TCRdb running MiXCR on the immunoSEQ multiplex PCR reads. Of about 200,000 distinct CDR3 sequences listed, about 95% are singletons. Sequencing of TCR beta, carried out with a high-throughput approach, was applied to CD8+ and CD4+ T cells from the blood. TEMRA cells were FACS-enriched, and CD8+ and CD4+ T cells were isolated negatively.

This sequence joins TRBV9 and TRBJ2-7; 11 bases are shared with TRBD2. Sequenced sample: CD4+ T cells from PBMCs. This sequence originates from a human donor with multiple sclerosis. The CDR3 DNA reads as TGTGCCAGCAGCCTCTCCGGGACTAGCGGATACGAGCAGTACTTC. Translated, it gives CASSLSGTSGYEQYF. Full variable domain (outside the CDR3, taken from reference TRBV9 and TRBJ2-7): DSGVTQTPKHLITATGQRVTLRCSPRSGDLSVYWYQQSLDQGLQFLIQYYNGEERAKGNILERFSAQQFPDLHSELNLSSLELGDSALYFCASSLSGTSGYEQYFGPGTRLTVT.